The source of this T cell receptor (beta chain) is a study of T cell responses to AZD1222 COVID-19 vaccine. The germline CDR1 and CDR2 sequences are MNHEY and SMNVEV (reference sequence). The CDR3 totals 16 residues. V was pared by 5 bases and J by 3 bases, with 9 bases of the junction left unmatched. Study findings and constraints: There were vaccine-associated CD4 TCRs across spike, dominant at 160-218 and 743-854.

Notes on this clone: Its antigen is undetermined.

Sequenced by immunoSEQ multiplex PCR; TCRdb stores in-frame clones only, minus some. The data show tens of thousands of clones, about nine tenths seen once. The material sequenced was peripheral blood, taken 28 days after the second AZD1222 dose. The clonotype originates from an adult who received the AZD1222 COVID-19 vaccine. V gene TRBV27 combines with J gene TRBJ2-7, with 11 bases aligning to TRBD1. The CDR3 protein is CASSRGAGTGGYEQYF. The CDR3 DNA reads TGTGCCAGCAGTCGAGGAGCCGGGACAGGGGGCTACGAGCAGTACTTC.